This T cell receptor beta chain was captured in a study of cytomegalovirus exposure and HLA in healthy donors. Per germline, CDR1 SGHKS and CDR2 YYEKEE (reference sequence). The CDR3 sequence is 12 residues long. Vbeta (60) and Jbeta (13) primers were used in the PCR. The authors' processing: About 10 million shared chains were among around 80 million unique TCR beta chains counted in a later analysis. The assay was immunoSEQ multiplex PCR, and TCRdb's table has in-frame clones only and misses some. V, J and clone size reflect that table, while D and trimming were determined from the DNA. The table shows roughly 120,000 clones, with about 75% occurring only once. Healthy bone marrow donors made up the donor group. Study findings and constraints: In a later analysis, a missense DCLRE1C variant was linked to TCR beta V- and J-gene trimming. Highly shared variants forming one cluster were likely a sequencing artifact.

To note about this clone: Its antigen is unknown. Its ends do not fully match the called genes, so a read error is possible.

The chain combines TRBV5-5 with TRBJ2-7; 8 positions agree with TRBD1. The sequence derives from a man in his 60s in good health and CMV-seropositive. Input material: PBMCs. The CDR3 DNA reads as TGTGCCAGCAGCCAGGGACAGGCGACACCGGACTTC. Its translation is CASSQGQATPDF.